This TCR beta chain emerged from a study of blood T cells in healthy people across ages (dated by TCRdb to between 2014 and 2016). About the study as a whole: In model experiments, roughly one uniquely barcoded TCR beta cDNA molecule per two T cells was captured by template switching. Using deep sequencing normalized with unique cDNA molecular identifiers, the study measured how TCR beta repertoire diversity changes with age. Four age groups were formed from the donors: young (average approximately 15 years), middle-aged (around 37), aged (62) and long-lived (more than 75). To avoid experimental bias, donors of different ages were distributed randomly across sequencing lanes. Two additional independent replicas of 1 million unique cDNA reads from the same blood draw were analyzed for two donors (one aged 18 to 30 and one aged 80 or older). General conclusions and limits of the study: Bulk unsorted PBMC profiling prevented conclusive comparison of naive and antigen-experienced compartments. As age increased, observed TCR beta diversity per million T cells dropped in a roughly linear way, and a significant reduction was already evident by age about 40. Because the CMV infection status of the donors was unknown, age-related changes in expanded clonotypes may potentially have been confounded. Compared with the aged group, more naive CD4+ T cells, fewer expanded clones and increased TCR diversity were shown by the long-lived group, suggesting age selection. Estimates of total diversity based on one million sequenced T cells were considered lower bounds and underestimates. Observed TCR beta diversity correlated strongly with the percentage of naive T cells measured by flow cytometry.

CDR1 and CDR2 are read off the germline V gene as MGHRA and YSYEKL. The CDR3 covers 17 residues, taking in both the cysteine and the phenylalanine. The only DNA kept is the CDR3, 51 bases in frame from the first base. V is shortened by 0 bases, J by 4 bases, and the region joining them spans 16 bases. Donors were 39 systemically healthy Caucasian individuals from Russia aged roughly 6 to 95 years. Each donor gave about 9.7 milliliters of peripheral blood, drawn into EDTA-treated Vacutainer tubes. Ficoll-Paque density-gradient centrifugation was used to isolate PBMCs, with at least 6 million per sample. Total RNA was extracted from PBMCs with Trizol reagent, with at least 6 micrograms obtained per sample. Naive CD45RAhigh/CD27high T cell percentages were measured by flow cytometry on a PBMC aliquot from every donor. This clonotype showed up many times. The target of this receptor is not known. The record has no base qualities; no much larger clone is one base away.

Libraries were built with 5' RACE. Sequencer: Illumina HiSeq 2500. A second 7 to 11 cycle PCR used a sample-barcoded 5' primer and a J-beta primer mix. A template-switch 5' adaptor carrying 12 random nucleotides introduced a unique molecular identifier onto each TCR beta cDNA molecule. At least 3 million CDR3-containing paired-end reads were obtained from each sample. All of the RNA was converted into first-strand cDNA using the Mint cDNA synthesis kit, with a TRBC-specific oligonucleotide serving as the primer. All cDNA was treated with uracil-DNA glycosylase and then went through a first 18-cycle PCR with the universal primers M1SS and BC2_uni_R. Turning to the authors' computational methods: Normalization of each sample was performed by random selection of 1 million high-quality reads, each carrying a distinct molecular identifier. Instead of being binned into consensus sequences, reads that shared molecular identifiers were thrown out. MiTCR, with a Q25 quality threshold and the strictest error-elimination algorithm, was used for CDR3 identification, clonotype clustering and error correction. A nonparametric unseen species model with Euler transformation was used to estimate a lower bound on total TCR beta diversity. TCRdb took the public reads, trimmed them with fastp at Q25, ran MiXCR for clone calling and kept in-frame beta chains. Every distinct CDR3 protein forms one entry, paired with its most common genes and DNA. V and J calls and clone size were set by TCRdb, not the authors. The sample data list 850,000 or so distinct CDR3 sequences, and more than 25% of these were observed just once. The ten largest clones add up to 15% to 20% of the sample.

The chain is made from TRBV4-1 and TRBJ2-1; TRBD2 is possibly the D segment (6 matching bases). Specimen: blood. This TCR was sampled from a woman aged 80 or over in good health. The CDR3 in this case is CASSQDLTGVSYNEQFF. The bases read TGCGCCAGCAGCCAAGATCTGACGGGGGTGAGTTACAATGAGCAGTTCTTC.